The clone carrying this T cell receptor (beta chain) was recorded a few times. The sample comes from a study of T cells of healthy individuals. TCRdb called the 5' RACE reads again in MiXCR, with one record for every CDR3 protein. This table has roughly 76,000 distinct CDR3 sequences, more than 5% appearing once. Germline V gene sequence: CDR1 MNHEY, CDR2 SMNVEV (reference sequence). The CDR3 covers 15 residues. V trimming: 3 bases; J trimming: 0 bases; junction bases outside the gene matches: 3. The chain joins TRBV27 to TRBJ1-1; 8 nucleotides align to TRBD1. The clonotype comes from a female donor in good health. The CDR3 coding sequence is TGTGCCAGCAGTTTCAGGGGGCAGATGAACACTGAAGCTTTCTTT. It codes for CASSFRGQMNTEAFF.